This T cell receptor (beta chain) was retrieved from a study of blood T cell repertoires in COVID-19. Study context: T cells, B-cell-depleted T cells, or PBMCs supplied cDNA or gDNA.

Ages ranged from about 18 to 89 years, with residence in about 24 US areas. Categorization into cohorts depended on clinical history that participants reported. The CDR3 has 13 amino acids. Trimming left V 1 base short and J 8 bases short, with 8 bases between. Germline V gives CDR1 LGHDT, CDR2 YNNKEL (reference sequence). In the source study's methods: Scientists estimated how many nucleated cells there were by amplifying reference gene primers. TCRdb's copy holds only in-frame clones and misses some; the assay was immunoSEQ multiplex PCR. V and J calls and clone size are copied from that table; D and trimming were computed from the DNA. Among about 400,000 clones listed, over 75% were seen once.

The sample was PBMCs or T cells enriched from blood (not recorded which). The sequence derives from a woman aged 40 to 50 with acute COVID-19. This sequence joins TRBV3-1 (or the pseudogene TRBV3-2) and TRBJ2-2; no reliable D call. The CDR3 protein is CASSQVRAGELFF. CDR3 nucleotides: TGTGCCAGCAGCCAAGTTCGAGCGGGGGAGCTGTTTTTT.